Listed below are T cell receptor beta chains from one sample, sequenced in a study of cytomegalovirus exposure and HLA in healthy donors. Produced via immunoSEQ multiplex PCR; TCRdb's table is partial and in-frame only. The data show about 170,000 clones, around 77% seen once. The specimen sequenced was PBMCs. All receptors derive from a female donor in good health and CMV-seronegative. Both conserved end residues are part of each CDR3.

CASSLTPPRQGYYGYTF	TRBV27
CATEQGQGTDTQYF	TRBV6-1
CASSIKGNGYTF	TRBV19
CASSLDPREGNTEAFF	TRBV5-8
CASSYFGGRGNIQYF	TRBV6-5
CASSQEAGYYNSPLHF	TRBV4-3
CASSRPEGGDGGYTF	TRBV7-9
CASSRSGDSSYNEQFF	TRBV7-2
CASNRGMDTEAFF	TRBV6-5
CASSPNIPQGGALGRDTQYF	TRBV4-2
CAWLTIAPSHYGYTF	TRBV30
CSVEGSLTARIDYGYTF	TRBV29-1
CASSLTGPDQPQHF	TRBV18
CASSLGLAVNEQFF	TRBV5-4
CASSIGYNEQFF	TRBV19
CASSLTSGSDEQYF	TRBV4-2
CASSEAWDRGEQYF	TRBV6-1
CAITPGQNSYNSPLHF	TRBV7-3
CASSLEGPSSYEQYF	TRBV5-8
CASSPRDFQETQYF	TRBV4-1
CASSALVTGTGNTIYF	TRBV2
CASSYPTATRPNEQFF	TRBV5-6
CASSLVPAYEQYF	TRBV7-2
CASSGGLSYEQYF	TRBV19
CASSPQFGAYEQYF	TRBV7-2
CAWDQGYYSNQPQHF	TRBV30
CAISDEYYGYTF	TRBV10-3
CASSQDPTGGPYEQYF	TRBV4-3
CASSPPRQSWETEAFF	TRBV27
CASSFLGGGTQETQYF	TRBV5-1
CASSQRTGGNTEAFF	TRBV4-3
CASSLDRGEGKLFF	TRBV6-1
CAIGTGTENEQYF	TRBV10-3
CASRVGGGEKLFF	TRBV6-5
CASSSGLAVNEQFF	TRBV5-1
CASSSTGTGSYGYTF	TRBV28
CASSQQVQETQYF	TRBV19
CASSLDGGRSDNEQFF	TRBV7-6